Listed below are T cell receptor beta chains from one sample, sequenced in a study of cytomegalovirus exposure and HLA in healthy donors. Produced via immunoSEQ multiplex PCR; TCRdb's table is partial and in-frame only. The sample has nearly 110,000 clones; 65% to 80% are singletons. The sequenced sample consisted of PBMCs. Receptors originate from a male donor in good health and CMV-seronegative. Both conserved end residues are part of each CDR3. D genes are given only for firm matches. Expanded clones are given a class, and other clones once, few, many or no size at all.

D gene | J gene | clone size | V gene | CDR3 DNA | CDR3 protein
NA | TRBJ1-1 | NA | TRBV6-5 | TGTGCCAGCAGTTACCGGGGGACGAACACTGAAGCTTTCTTT | CASSYRGTNTEAFF
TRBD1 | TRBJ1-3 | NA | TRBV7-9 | TGTGCCAGCAGCCAGGACAGGCTCTCTGGAAACACCATATATTTT | CASSQDRLSGNTIYF
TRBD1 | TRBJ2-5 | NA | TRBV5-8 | TGTGCCAGCAGCCTTGTCCGGCGGGACAGGGAGGAGACCCAGTACTTC | CASSLVRRDREETQYF
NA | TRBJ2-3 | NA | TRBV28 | TGTGCCAGCAGTTTAGCAGGCTCCACAGATACGCAGTATTTT | CASSLAGSTDTQYF
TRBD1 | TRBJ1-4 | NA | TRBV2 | TGTGCCAGCAGCGCAACAGGGGGGAGAGGGGAAAAACTGTTTTTT | CASSATGGRGEKLFF
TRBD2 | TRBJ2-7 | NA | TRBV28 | TGTGCCAGCATTTCAAGACTAGCGGGAACCTACGAGCAGTACTTC | CASISRLAGTYEQYF
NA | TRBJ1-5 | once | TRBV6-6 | TGTGCCAGCAGTTACTTTCAGAATCAGCCCCAGCATTTT | CASSYFQNQPQHF
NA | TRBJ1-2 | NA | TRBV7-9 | TGTGCCAGCAGCGTCGCAGGGCGGGGCTACACCTTC | CASSVAGRGYTF
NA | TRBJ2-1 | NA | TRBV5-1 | TGCGCCAGCAGGCCCGGGACTTCTAAATACAATGAGCAGTTCTTC | CASRPGTSKYNEQFF
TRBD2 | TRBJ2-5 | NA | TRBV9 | TGTGCCAGCAGCGTGTTTAGCGGGAGGGCATTGGGCGAGACCCAGTACTTC | CASSVFSGRALGETQYF
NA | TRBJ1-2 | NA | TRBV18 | TGTGCCAGCTCACCACCGTGGCCCGGCGGTGACTATGGCTACACCTTC | CASSPPWPGGDYGYTF
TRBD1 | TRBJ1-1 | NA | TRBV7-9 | TGTGCCAGCAGCGCACGGGGACAGTCGAACACTGAAGCTTTCTTT | CASSARGQSNTEAFF
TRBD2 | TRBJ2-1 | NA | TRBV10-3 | TGTGCCATCAGTGAGCTGACTAGCGGGCTTTACAATGAGCAGTTCTTC | CAISELTSGLYNEQFF
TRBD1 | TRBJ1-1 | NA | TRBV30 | TGTGCCTGGAGTGCCCGACAGGGATGGACTGAAGCTTTCTTT | CAWSARQGWTEAFF
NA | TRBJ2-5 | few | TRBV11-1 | TGTGCCAGCAGCTCCCTAGGAGCGGGCGTTGGGTGGGAGACCCAGTACTTC | CASSSLGAGVGWETQYF
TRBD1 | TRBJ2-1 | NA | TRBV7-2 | TGTGCCAGCAGCACGAGGACAGGGTTCTACAATGAGCAGTTCTTC | CASSTRTGFYNEQFF
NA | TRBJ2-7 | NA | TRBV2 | TGTGCCAGCAGTGACGCGCGACAAGAGCAGTACTTC | CASSDARQEQYF
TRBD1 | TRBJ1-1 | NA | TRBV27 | TGTGCCAGCAGTTTATTGACAGGGGGTAACACTGAAGCTTTCTTT | CASSLLTGGNTEAFF
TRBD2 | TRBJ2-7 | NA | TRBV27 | TGTGCCAGCAGAACGGGACTAGAGGTTCACGAGCAGTACTTC | CASRTGLEVHEQYF
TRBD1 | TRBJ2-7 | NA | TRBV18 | TGTGCCAGCTCACCTAGGACAGGGGTCACCCCTCGCGAGCAGTACTTC | CASSPRTGVTPREQYF
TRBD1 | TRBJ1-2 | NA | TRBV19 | TGTGCCAGTAGTAGTACTGGGACAGGGGGTTCTGGCTACACCTTC | CASSSTGTGGSGYTF
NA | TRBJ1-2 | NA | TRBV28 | NA | CASSLGMGAHGYTF
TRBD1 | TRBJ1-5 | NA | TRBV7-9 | TGTGCCAGCAGCACCTGGGACAGCCCTCAGCCCCAGCATTTT | CASSTWDSPQPQHF
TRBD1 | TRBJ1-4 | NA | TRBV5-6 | TGTGCCAGCAGTTTAGACAGGGGCTCAGCAACTAATGAAAAACTGTTTTTT | CASSLDRGSATNEKLFF
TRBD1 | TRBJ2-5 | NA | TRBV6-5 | TGTGCCAGCAGTTACTCTGGGCAGGGGGTAGAGACCCAGTACTTC | CASSYSGQGVETQYF
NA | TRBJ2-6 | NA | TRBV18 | TGTGCCAGCTCACCAAAGTATTCCGCGTCCGGGGCCAACGTCCTGACTTTC | CASSPKYSASGANVLTF
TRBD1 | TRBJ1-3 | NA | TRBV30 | TGTGCCTGGTATCAGGGGGCGTTTGGAAACACCATATATTTT | CAWYQGAFGNTIYF
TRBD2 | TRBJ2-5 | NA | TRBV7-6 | TGTGCCAGCAGCTTAGGGGCGGGAGCGGGGGAGACCCAGTACTTC | CASSLGAGAGETQYF
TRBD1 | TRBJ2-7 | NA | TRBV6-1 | TGTGCCAGCAGTGAAGCGCCGGACAGGAACTACGAGCAGTACTTC | CASSEAPDRNYEQYF
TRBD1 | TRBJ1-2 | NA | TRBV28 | TGTGCCAGCAGTTTAGGGACAGGGTATATACTCTATGGCTACACCTTC | CASSLGTGYILYGYTF
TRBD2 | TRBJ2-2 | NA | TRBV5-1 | TGCGCCAGCAGCTTGGGGGCTAGCGGGAACACCGGGGAGCTGTTTTTT | CASSLGASGNTGELFF
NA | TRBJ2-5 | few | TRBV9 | TGTGCCAGCAGCTTACGGGGTCAAGAGACCCAGTACTTC | CASSLRGQETQYF